Below are 18 T cell receptor beta chains sequenced from a single sample in a study of control samples from healthy donors and cancer patients. TCRdb's copy holds only in-frame clones and misses some; the assay was immunoSEQ multiplex PCR. The sample lists roughly 130,000 clones; more than 80% were seen once. The specimen was blood. These TCRs come from a man younger than 35 in good health.

The count of this clone is one. This rearrangement joins TRBV4-2 to TRBJ1-3; TRBD1 agrees at 7 bases. Germline-derived CDR1 and CDR2 are LGHNA and YNFKEQ. V dropped 2 bases and J dropped 1; count of bases not matched to a gene: 5. The CDR3 has 16 residues. The DNA for the CDR3 is TGTGCCAGCAGCCAAAGAGAGACAGGGTCTGGAAACACCATATATTTT. Its translation: CASSQRETGSGNTIYF.

The chain combines TRBV10-3 with TRBJ1-2, with 11 bases fitting TRBD1. V shed 3 bases and J 4 bases; nucleotides not matched to a gene: 10. CDR3 length: 17 amino acids. Per the germline V gene, CDR1 is ENHRY and CDR2 is SYGVKD. The CDR3 DNA reads TGTGCCATCAGTGATATCGGACAGGGGGCTGTTGGCTATGGCTACACCTTC. As protein: CAISDIGQGAVGYGYTF.

The gene calls are TRBV28 and TRBJ2-7, with D hard to call. This CDR3 has 14 amino acids. Germline V gene lookup returns CDR1 MDHEN and CDR2 SYDVKM. Trimming left V 3 bases short and J 3 bases short, with 12 bases between. CDR3 DNA: TGTGCCAGCAGTTTGGCCTCTGGGGTCTACGAGCAGTACTTC. Protein: CASSLASGVYEQYF.

The chain's CDR3 is CASSLEQGGYGYTF. Here the CDR3 DNA reads TGTGCCAGCAGTTTAGAACAGGGGGGCTATGGCTACACCTTC. The chain couples TRBV28 to TRBJ1-2; 8 bases match TRBD1. The junction had 3 bases not matched to a gene; V was cut back by 2 bases and J by 4 bases. Germline lookup yields CDR1 MDHEN and CDR2 SYDVKM. This CDR3 is built from 14 residues.

The V gene is TRBV6-6, the J gene TRBJ2-7, with D possibly being TRBD2 (7 bases). The CDR3 has 12 amino acids. V lost 6 bases to trimming and J lost 6 bases, with 12 bases between them. Germline V lookup: CDR1 MNHNY, CDR2 SVGAGI (reference sequence). In DNA form, the CDR3 reads TGTGCCAGCAGCTCGAGGGGGGGCGAGCAGTACGTC. Amino acid sequence: CASSSRGGEQYV.

The rearrangement joins TRBV2 to TRBJ2-1; 7 bases match TRBD1. Germline CDR1 SNHLY, CDR2 FYNNEI. Unmatched junction bases numbered 2, after V lost 5 bases and J lost 1 base. This CDR3 has 14 amino acids. As DNA, the CDR3 is TGTGCCAGCAGTAAGGGGGCTTCCTACAATGAGCAGTTCTTC. Amino acid sequence: CASSKGASYNEQFF.

In its sample, this clone was seen once. V gene TRBV29-1 combines with J gene TRBJ1-2; perhaps TRBD1 as D (5 bases). This CDR3 is built from 15 residues. The germline V and J ends were trimmed by 1 base and 0 bases, with 12 bases remaining between them. Germline V CDR1 and CDR2: SQVTM, ANQGSEA. The CDR3, as DNA: TGCAGCGTTGAAGCAGCTGGACAAGCTAACTATGGCTACACCTTC. Translated, it gives CSVEAAGQANYGYTF.

The V and J genes are TRBV6-2 or TRBV6-3 and TRBJ2-2, with D possibly being TRBD1 (5 bases). Germline V gene data show CDR1 as MNHEY and CDR2 as SVGEGT. This CDR3 is built from 14 residues. Trimming removed 0 bases at V and 3 bases at J, with 5 bases between. CDR3 sequence: CASSYSTDTGELFF. CDR3 in DNA: TGTGCCAGCAGTTACTCGACAGACACCGGGGAGCTGTTTTTT.

This clone has a single count. The gene calls are TRBV24-1 and TRBJ2-3, with D unresolved. Germline V gene data show CDR1 as KGHDR and CDR2 as SFDVKD. V was trimmed by 1 base and J by 3 bases, leaving 19 bases between them. The CDR3 contains 18 residues. DNA for the CDR3: TGTGCCACCAGTGATTTAAATTCAATGGGCAGAGCGACAGATACGCAGTATTTT. Translated, it gives CATSDLNSMGRATDTQYF.

This sequence joins TRBV7-9 and TRBJ1-5, with D maybe TRBD1 (6 bases). This CDR3 has 19 residues. From germline, CDR1 is SEHNR and CDR2 FQNEAQ (reference sequence). V was trimmed by 4 bases and J by 2 bases, leaving 24 bases between them. The CDR3 reads CASSSRNSGQRDGNQPQHF. The CDR3 DNA sequence: TGTGCCAGCAGCTCAAGGAACTCCGGACAGAGGGACGGCAATCAGCCCCAGCATTTT.

The chain combines TRBV7-9 with TRBJ2-5; D gene uncertain. Germline V gene sequence: CDR1 SEHNR, CDR2 FQNEAQ (reference sequence). Trimming removed 5 bases from V and 1 base from J, with 11 bases in between. The CDR3 is 14 amino acids. The CDR3 loop is CASSRTLGQETQYF. The CDR3 DNA reads TGTGCCAGCAGCCGAACATTGGGCCAAGAGACCCAGTACTTC.

The genes are TRBV6-5 and TRBJ2-2; D might be TRBD2 (5 bases). Germline V gene data show CDR1 as MNHEY and CDR2 as SVGAGI. The CDR3 covers 14 residues. V lost 2 bases, J lost 4 bases, and 8 bases lay in between. In DNA form, the CDR3 reads TGTGCCAGCAGTTACGGACTCCTCACCGGGGAGCTGTTTTTT. As protein: CASSYGLLTGELFF.

The J gene is TRBJ1-1, the V gene TRBV29-1, with 9 bases fitting TRBD1. The V gene's germline CDR1 is SQVTM and CDR2 ANQGSEA. V lost 4 bases to trimming and J lost 3 bases; unmatched junction nucleotides: 3. The length of the CDR3 is 13 residues. The CDR3 bases are TGCAGCGTTGGACAGGGGGGGTACACTGAAGCTTTCTTT. This gives the protein CSVGQGGYTEAFF.

This chain joins TRBV14 and TRBJ2-3, with TRBD1 as a possible D gene (7 bases). This CDR3 spans 17 amino acids. The ends were cut back, 0 bases at V and 6 bases at J, with 19 bases in the middle. Germline V lookup: CDR1 SGHDN, CDR2 FVKESK. CDR3 bases: TGTGCCAGCAGCCAAGATCTGCGGCAGGGGGGCGGTGATACGCAGTATTTT. Protein product: CASSQDLRQGGGDTQYF.

The V and J genes are TRBV11-1 and TRBJ2-5; D is perhaps TRBD1 or TRBD2 (5 bases each). This CDR3 is 15 amino acids long. Germline V gene lookup returns CDR1 SGHAT and CDR2 FQDESV (reference sequence). Trimming stripped 2 bases from V and 5 bases from J, with 15 bases between. The CDR3, as DNA: TGTGCCAGCAGCTTACTCGCCGGGGCCGGTGAGACCCAGTACTTC. This encodes CASSLLAGAGETQYF.

This rearrangement joins TRBV12-3 or TRBV12-4 to TRBJ1-5; no clear D gene. The CDR3 length is 13 residues. V lost 2 bases and J 7 bases, leaving 9 bases between the germline ends. CDR3 amino acids: CASSLPLGQPQHF. CDR3 nucleotides: TGTGCCAGCAGTTTACCCCTGGGCCAGCCCCAGCATTTT.

The rearrangement links TRBV27 to TRBJ2-1; D ambiguous. Trimming removed 6 bases from V and 0 bases from J, with 9 bases in between. The CDR3 is made up of 14 amino acids. Germline V CDR1 and CDR2: MNHEY, SMNVEV (reference sequence). CDR3 sequence reads: CASSHKYSYNEQFF. CDR3 DNA sequence: TGTGCCAGCAGCCATAAATACTCCTACAATGAGCAGTTCTTC.

The chain carries TRBV4-3 and TRBJ2-6; no firm D call. The CDR3 sequence is 18 residues long. Trimming cost V 1 base and J 1 base, with 14 bases left between them. From germline, CDR1 is LGHNA and CDR2 YSLEER. The CDR3 DNA is TGCGCCAGCAGCCAAGCGCCGTTACTTGGGTCTGGGGCCAACGTCCTGACTTTC. Translation gives CASSQAPLLGSGANVLTF.